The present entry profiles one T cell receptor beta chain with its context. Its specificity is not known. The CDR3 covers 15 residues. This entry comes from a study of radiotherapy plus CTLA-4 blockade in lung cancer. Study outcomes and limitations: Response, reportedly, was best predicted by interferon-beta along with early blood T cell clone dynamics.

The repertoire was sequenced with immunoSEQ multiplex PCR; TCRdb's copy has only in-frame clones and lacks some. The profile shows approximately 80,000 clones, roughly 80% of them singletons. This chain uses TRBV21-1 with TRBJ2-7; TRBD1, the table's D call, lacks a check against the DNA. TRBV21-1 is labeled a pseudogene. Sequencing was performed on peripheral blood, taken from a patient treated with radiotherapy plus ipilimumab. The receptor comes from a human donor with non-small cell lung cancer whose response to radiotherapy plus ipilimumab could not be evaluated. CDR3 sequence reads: CASSKQGATFYEQYF. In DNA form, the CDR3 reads TGTGCCAGCAGCAAACAGGGGGCGACCTTCTACGAGCAGTACTTC.